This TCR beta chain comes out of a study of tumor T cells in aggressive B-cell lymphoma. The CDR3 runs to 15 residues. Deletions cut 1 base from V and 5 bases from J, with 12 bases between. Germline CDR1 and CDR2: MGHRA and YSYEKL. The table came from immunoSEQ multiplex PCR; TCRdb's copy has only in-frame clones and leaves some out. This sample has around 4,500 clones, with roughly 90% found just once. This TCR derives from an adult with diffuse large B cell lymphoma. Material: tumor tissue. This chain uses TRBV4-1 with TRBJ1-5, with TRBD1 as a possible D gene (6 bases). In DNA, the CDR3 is TGCGCCAGCAGCCAAGGAGGGGGTGGTTATCAGCCCCAGCATTTT. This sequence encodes CASSQGGGGYQPQHF.